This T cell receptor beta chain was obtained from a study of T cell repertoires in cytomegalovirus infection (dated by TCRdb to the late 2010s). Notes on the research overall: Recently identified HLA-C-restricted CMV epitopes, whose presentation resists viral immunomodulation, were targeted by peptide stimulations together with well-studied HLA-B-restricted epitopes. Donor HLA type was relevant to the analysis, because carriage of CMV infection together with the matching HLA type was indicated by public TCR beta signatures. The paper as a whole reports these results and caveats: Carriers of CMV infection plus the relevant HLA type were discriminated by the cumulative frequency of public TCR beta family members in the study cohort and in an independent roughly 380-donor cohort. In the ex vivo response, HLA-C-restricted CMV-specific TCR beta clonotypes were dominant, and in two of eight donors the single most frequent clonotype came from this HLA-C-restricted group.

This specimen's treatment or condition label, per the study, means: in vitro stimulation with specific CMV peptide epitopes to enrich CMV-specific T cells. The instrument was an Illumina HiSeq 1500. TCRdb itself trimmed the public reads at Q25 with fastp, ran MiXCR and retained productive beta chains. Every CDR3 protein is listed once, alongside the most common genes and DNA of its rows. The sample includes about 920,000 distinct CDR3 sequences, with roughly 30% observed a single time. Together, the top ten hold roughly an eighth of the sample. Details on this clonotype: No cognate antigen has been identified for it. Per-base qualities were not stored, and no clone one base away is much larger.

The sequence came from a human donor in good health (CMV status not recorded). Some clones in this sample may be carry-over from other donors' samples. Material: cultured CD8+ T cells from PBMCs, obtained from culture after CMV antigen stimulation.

The CDR3 reads CASRHQLTGELFF. The nucleotide sequence is TGTGCCAGCCGTCATCAGTTGACCGGGGAGCTGTTTTTT. This receptor chain uses TRBV6-2 or TRBV6-3 and TRBJ2-2; the D gene identity is not certain. Taken from the germline V gene, the CDR1 and CDR2 loops are MNHEY and SVGEGT. Between the V and J ends, shortened by 8 bases and 5 bases respectively, the junction contains 12 bases. From cysteine to phenylalanine, the CDR3 is 13 amino acids long. Here the CDR3 DNA is all that survives: 39 bases in frame from base 1.